Each of the 26 T cell receptor beta chains below was sequenced from the same sample in a study of cytomegalovirus exposure and HLA in healthy donors (dated by TCRdb to the late 2010s). Library prep was done by the immunoSEQ multiplex PCR assay. For the multiplex PCR, a mixture combining 60 forward primers for TCR Vbeta segments and 13 reverse primers for TCR Jbeta segments was used. TCRdb took this table from immuneACCESS and kept in-frame rearrangements with V and J called. Such tables lack part of the clones; where checked against another copy, unresolved V genes explain under half of the gap, and the rest is unexplained. The sample has over 150,000 clones on record, roughly 76% of them singletons. Together, the top ten hold around 13% of the sample. The sequencing input was PBMCs. The receptors come from a woman in her forties or fifties in good health and CMV-seronegative.

V gene TRBV28 combines with J gene TRBJ1-1; D unresolved. CDR3 length: 15 residues. Trimming pared 1 base from V and 1 base from J, leaving 10 bases between. From germline, CDR1 is MDHEN and CDR2 SYDVKM. The CDR3 DNA is TGTGCCAGCAGTTTATTACGACAAACGAACACTGAAGCTTTCTTT. Residues: CASSLLRQTNTEAFF.

This sequence joins TRBV12-5 and TRBJ2-1; 9 nucleotides match TRBD2. CDR3 length: 15 residues. Trimming removed 8 bases from V and 8 bases from J; junction bases left unmatched: 13. Germline CDR1 reads LGHNT; CDR2 reads FRNRAP. CDR3 sequence reads: CASSRGRGGHDEQFF. In DNA, the CDR3 is TGTGCTAGTTCGAGGGGGCGGGGGGGCCATGATGAGCAGTTCTTC.

The chain recombines TRBV19 with TRBJ1-5; perhaps TRBD1 as D (5 bases). V shed 7 bases and J shed 0 bases, with 13 bases lying between them. The CDR3 is 15 residues long. Germline CDR1 reads LNHDA; CDR2 reads SQIVND (reference sequence). The CDR3 nucleotides are TGTGCCAGTAAAGGGGAGGGGTATAGCAATCAGCCCCAGCATTTT. Its translation is CASKGEGYSNQPQHF. The whole variable domain, remainder taken from reference TRBV19 and TRBJ1-5, is DGGITQSPKYLFRKEGQNVTLSCEQNLNHDAMYWYRQDPGQGLRLIYYSQIVNDFQKGDIAEGYSVSREKKESFPLTVTSAQKNPTAFYLCASKGEGYSNQPQHFGDGTRLSIL.

This clone was found a few times. J is TRBJ1-6 and V is TRBV11-2, with no clear D. CDR3 length: 15 amino acids. Germline lookup yields CDR1 SGHAT and CDR2 FQNNGV. V lost 0 bases to trimming and J lost 6 bases, with 9 bases between them. The CDR3 reads CASSLDLGVNSPLHF. The CDR3 DNA follows: TGTGCCAGCAGCTTAGATCTGGGAGTTAATTCACCCCTCCACTTT. Combining the CDR3 with reference TRBV11-2 and TRBJ1-6 gives the whole variable domain EAGVAQSPRYKIIEKRQSVAFWCNPISGHATLYWYQQILGQGPKLLIQFQNNGVVDDSQLPKDRFSAERLKGVDSTLKIQPAKLEDSAVYLCASSLDLGVNSPLHFGNGTRLTVT.

This clone was observed once. This chain joins TRBV30 and TRBJ2-4; possibly TRBD1 for D (6 bases). Germline assignment: CDR1 GTSNPN and CDR2 SVGIG (reference sequence). The V and J ends lost 6 bases and 8 bases respectively, with 14 bases between them. The CDR3 runs to 12 residues. CDR3 region: CACSQKGDIQYF. CDR3 nucleotide sequence: TGTGCCTGCTCCCAAAAGGGGGACATTCAGTACTTC.

This clone was counted once. This chain uses TRBV7-8 with TRBJ2-3; 7 bases fit TRBD2. Looked up from germline, CDR1 is SGHVS and CDR2 is FQNEAQ. V shed 8 bases, J shed 1 base, and the junction held 3 bases outside the gene matches. CDR3 size: 13 residues. The CDR3 region has the DNA TGTGCCAGCGGGCTAGCGGGCACAGATACGCAGTATTTT. This sequence encodes CASGLAGTDTQYF.

This sequence joins TRBV5-1 and TRBJ2-5, with D perhaps TRBD2 (5 bases). The CDR3 length is 13 residues. The germline V gene has CDR1 SGHRS and CDR2 YFSETQ. Trimming left V 0 bases short and J 6 bases short, with 9 bases between. DNA for the CDR3: TGCGCCAGCAGCTTGGGTCGGGAACAGACCCAGTACTTC. This sequence encodes CASSLGREQTQYF.

This chain links TRBV7-2 with TRBJ1-6, with no clear D. V lost 2 bases and J 6 bases, leaving 11 bases between the germline ends. CDR3 length equals 15 residues. Germline assignment: CDR1 SGHTA and CDR2 FQGNSA. CDR3 protein: CASSLKLAGNSPLHF. The DNA for the CDR3 is TGTGCCAGCAGCTTAAAGCTAGCCGGTAATTCACCCCTCCACTTT.

V is TRBV7-2 and J is TRBJ1-2; 8 bases are a match to TRBD1. From germline, CDR1 is SGHTA and CDR2 FQGNSA. V shed 5 bases and J 7 bases; nucleotides not matched to a gene: 6. The CDR3 runs 13 residues. CDR3 loop: CASSTRQGFGYTF. The CDR3 DNA follows: TGTGCCAGCAGCACCCGACAGGGGTTTGGCTACACCTTC. Full variable domain (rest looked up from reference TRBV7-2 and TRBJ1-2): GAGVSQSPSNKVTEKGKDVELRCDPISGHTALYWYRQSLGQGLEFLIYFQGNSAPDKSGLPSDRFSAERTGGSVSTLTIQRTQQEDSAVYLCASSTRQGFGYTFGSGTRLTVV.

This rearrangement joins TRBV19 to TRBJ1-2; the D gene is possibly TRBD1 (5 bases). Deletions cut 5 bases from V and 7 bases from J, with 20 bases between. Germline CDR1 is LNHDA and CDR2 is SQIVND (reference sequence). The length of the CDR3 is 15 residues. The CDR3 DNA sequence: TGTGCCAGTAGTCCTTCGTCGGGGGAATATAGTGGCTACACCTTC. This encodes CASSPSSGEYSGYTF.

The chain is built from TRBV29-1 and TRBJ1-2; 9 positions agree with TRBD1. J was trimmed by 6 bases and V by 5 bases; bases with no gene match: 4. Germline CDR1 reads SQVTM; CDR2 reads ANQGSEA. The CDR3 has 12 amino acids. The CDR3 DNA reads as TGCAGCGTTACAGACAGGGGGGATGGCTACACCTTC. This translates into CSVTDRGDGYTF.

This clone was recorded a few times. The junction departs from germline at one end; a sequencing error may be responsible. The chain links TRBV7-9 to TRBJ2-3, with 12 bases aligning to TRBD2. Per the germline V gene, CDR1 is SEHNR and CDR2 is FQNEAQ (reference sequence). The CDR3 loop spans 16 amino acids. CDR3 sequence: CSSSRTLAGGPDTQYF. CDR3 nucleotide sequence: TGTTCCAGCAGCCGGACCCTAGCGGGAGGGCCAGATACGCAGTATTTT.

The sample holds a few counts of this clone. The chain carries TRBV6-1 and TRBJ1-2, with a possible D match to TRBD1 (5 bases). CDR1 MNHNS and CDR2 SASEGT come from the germline V gene. Trimming stripped 1 base from V and 4 bases from J, with 10 bases between. The CDR3 covers 14 residues. CDR3 sequence (DNA): TGTGCCAGCAGTGAAGGGGGGGGACGCTATGGCTACACCTTC. Translating it yields CASSEGGGRYGYTF.

The genes are TRBV9 and TRBJ2-2; D not certain. The CDR3 has 15 amino acids. V lost 3 bases to trimming and J lost 7 bases, with 16 bases between them. From germline, CDR1 is SGDLS and CDR2 YYNGEE. The DNA of the CDR3 is TGTGCCAGCAGCGAGGCGCCTACCGGCGGCGGGGAGCTGTTTTTT. This gives the protein CASSEAPTGGGELFF.

The V call is TRBV7-2, the J call TRBJ2-7; TRBD2 aligns across 12 bases. This CDR3 contains 16 residues. Germline loops: CDR1 SGHTA, CDR2 FQGNSA. V dropped 4 bases and J dropped 1; count of bases not matched to a gene: 5. In DNA, the CDR3 is TGTGCCAGCAGCTCGACTAGCGGGAGTGGTTCCTACGAGCAGTACTTC. Its protein product is CASSSTSGSGSYEQYF.

The V and J genes are TRBV29-1 and TRBJ2-6, with unresolved D. This CDR3 is built from 13 residues. V lost 1 base and J 3 bases, leaving 4 bases between the germline ends. Per germline, CDR1 SQVTM and CDR2 ANQGSEA. DNA for the CDR3: TGCAGCGTTGAAGCAGGTGGGGCCAACGTCCTGACTTTC. This gives the protein CSVEAGGANVLTF.

CDR3 DNA sequence: TGCGCCAGCAGACCCCTCCGGACAGGCTCCTACGAGCAGTACTTC. Translated: CASRPLRTGSYEQYF. This sequence joins TRBV4-3 and TRBJ2-7; 7 nucleotides line up with TRBD1. V lost 6 bases to trimming and J lost 0 bases; unmatched junction nucleotides: 8. Germline values: CDR1 LGHNA, CDR2 YSLEER. The CDR3 consists of 15 residues.

V is TRBV18 and J is TRBJ2-7; TRBD2 matches 8 bases. Losses at the gene ends were 4 bases for V and 2 bases for J; bases not matched to a gene: 4. Germline V lookup: CDR1 KGHSH, CDR2 LQKENI. The CDR3 consists of 14 residues. CDR3: CASSRGGPAYEQYF. In DNA, the CDR3 is TGTGCCAGCTCACGCGGGGGGCCGGCCTACGAGCAGTACTTC.

The CDR3 spells CASRRPGTVNTEAFF. CDR3 DNA sequence: TGTGCCAGCAGACGACCGGGAACCGTGAACACTGAAGCTTTCTTT. J is TRBJ1-1 and V is TRBV7-2; no clear D gene. CDR1 is SGHTA and CDR2 is FQGNSA in the germline V gene. Trimming cost V 6 bases and J 0 bases, with 14 bases left between them. The CDR3 runs 15 residues.

For the CDR3, the DNA is TGTGCCAGCAGTGATGTACAGGGGGTTGGTCAGCCCCAGCATTTT. Translation: CASSDVQGVGQPQHF. The J gene is TRBJ1-5, the V gene TRBV6-1; TRBD1 matches at 8 bases. The germline CDR1 and CDR2 sequences are MNHNS and SASEGT. V was pared by 3 bases and J by 6 bases, with 7 bases of the junction left unmatched. CDR3 length: 15 residues.

On this clone itself: One junction end does not reproduce the germline sequence, and a read error may be involved. The chain combines TRBV7-8 with TRBJ1-1, with TRBD1 as a possible D gene (6 bases). Germline CDR1 is SGHVS and CDR2 is FQNEAQ. The CDR3 sequence is 15 residues long. The CDR3 coding sequence is TGTGCCAGCAGCCTAGCATCCGGGACACTCGCTGAAGCTTTCTTT. Its translation: CASSLASGTLAEAFF.

The rearrangement uses TRBV5-8 and TRBJ1-2, with 8 bases that match TRBD1. The V segment lost 0 bases and the J segment 6 bases; nucleotides outside the gene matches: 7. The CDR3 contains 15 residues. Germline CDR1 SGHTS, CDR2 YDEGEE. CDR3 region: CASSLEWQGANGYTF. CDR3 coding DNA: TGTGCCAGCAGCTTGGAATGGCAGGGGGCTAATGGCTACACCTTC. Combining the CDR3 with reference TRBV5-8 and TRBJ1-2 gives the whole variable domain EAGVTQSPTHLIKTRGQQATLRCSPISGHTSVYWYQQALGLGLQFLLWYDEGEERNRGNFPPRFSGRQFPNYSSELNVNALELEDSALYLCASSLEWQGANGYTFGSGTRLTVV.

The sample holds one count of this clone. This chain links TRBV7-2 with TRBJ2-1, with no clear D. V shed 5 bases and J shed 0 bases, with 8 bases lying between them. Germline-derived CDR1 and CDR2 are SGHTA and FQGNSA. The CDR3 spans 14 residues. The CDR3, as DNA: TGTGCCAGCAGCCACCTAAACTCCTACAATGAGCAGTTCTTC. As protein: CASSHLNSYNEQFF. The complete variable domain, with remaining parts taken from reference TRBV7-2 and TRBJ2-1, reads GAGVSQSPSNKVTEKGKDVELRCDPISGHTALYWYRQSLGQGLEFLIYFQGNSAPDKSGLPSDRFSAERTGGSVSTLTIQRTQQEDSAVYLCASSHLNSYNEQFFGPGTRLTVL.

The DNA for the CDR3 is TGTGCCAGTAGTCCCGAACAGGGGGACGAGCAGTACTTC. Its translation is CASSPEQGDEQYF. The rearrangement links TRBV19 to TRBJ2-7, with 8 nucleotides matching TRBD1. Trimming took 5 bases from V and 5 from J; bases not matched to a gene: 5. The CDR3 spans 13 residues. The germline V gene encodes CDR1 LNHDA and CDR2 SQIVND (reference sequence).

The V and J genes are TRBV4-3 and TRBJ2-1; maybe TRBD2 (6 bases). The CDR3 sequence is 17 residues long. The ends were cut back, 3 bases at V and 2 bases at J, with 17 bases in the middle. Germline lookup yields CDR1 LGHNA and CDR2 YSLEER. The CDR3, as DNA: TGCGCCAGCAGCCAGGGATCGGGAGTGCCCACCTACAATGAGCAGTTCTTC. It encodes CASSQGSGVPTYNEQFF.

This clone has a single count. V gene TRBV6-1 combines with J gene TRBJ2-7, with D possibly TRBD1 on 6 matching bases. The CDR3 is 14 residues long. The V and J ends lost 1 base and 4 bases respectively, with 11 bases between them. Germline lookup yields CDR1 MNHNS and CDR2 SASEGT. CDR3 region: CASSEGDTRYEQYF. The CDR3 bases are TGTGCCAGCAGTGAAGGGGACACTAGGTACGAGCAGTACTTC.